A single sample is the source of the 23 T cell receptor beta chains below, sequenced in a study of molecular identifiers for immune sequencing clone quantification. TCRdb recomputed calls from the PCR reads with MiXCR, one row per CDR3 protein. The table has about 40,000 distinct CDR3 sequences, 24% seen once. Sequenced input: naive CD8+ T cells from blood, with Jurkat cell RNA spiked in. This sample's subset: FACS-sorted CD8+CD4-CCR7+CD45RA+ naive T cells. These receptors all come from a human donor in good health. Some libraries in this study had Jurkat cell RNA spiked in.

This clonotype was picked up many times. The chain joins TRBV4-3 to TRBJ2-7; D possibly corresponds to TRBD2 (6 bases). The germline V gene encodes CDR1 LGHNA and CDR2 YSLEER. The CDR3 covers 15 residues. V lost 1 base, J lost 0 bases, and 10 bases lay in between. The CDR3 DNA sequence: TGCGCCAGCAGCCAAGGGGTAGCGGCCTCCTACGAGCAGTACTTC. Translated: CASSQGVAASYEQYF.

Regarding this clonotype: A much bigger clone sits one base away, suggesting this may be a read error. The rearrangement links TRBV6-6 to TRBJ2-7; D not resolved. V was clipped by 2 bases and J by 2 bases, with 13 bases between them. The CDR3 length is 15 residues. The germline gives CDR1 MNHNY, CDR2 SVGAGI (reference sequence). The CDR3 nucleotides read TGTGCCAGCAGTTACGGTGGGTACGGACCCTACGAGCAGTACTTC. Its translation: CASSYGGYGPYEQYF.

This clonotype was detected a few times. V and J are TRBV18 and TRBJ1-3; D is undetermined. CDR1 and CDR2 (germline): KGHSH, LQKENI. The CDR3 contains 14 residues. V dropped 2 bases and J dropped 2 bases, with 7 bases sitting between them. CDR3 sequence: CASSPDGTGNTIYF. The CDR3 DNA is TGTGCCAGCTCACCAGACGGTACTGGAAACACCATATATTTT.

This clonotype was seen many times. CDR3 in DNA: TGTGCCAGCAGTTTACTCGCAGCCTTTAATCAGCCCCAGCATTTT. Protein product: CASSLLAAFNQPQHF. The rearrangement links TRBV27 to TRBJ1-5; D is ambiguous. CDR1 is MNHEY and CDR2 is SMNVEV in the germline V gene (reference sequence). V dropped 2 bases and J dropped 4 bases, with 12 bases sitting between them. The CDR3 has 15 residues.

This clonotype was seen at least ten times. The genes are TRBV27 and TRBJ1-3, with D hard to call. Germline V lookup: CDR1 MNHEY, CDR2 SMNVEV (reference sequence). The CDR3 is made up of 18 amino acids. Trimming left V 6 bases short and J 0 bases short, with 21 bases between. The CDR3 region is CASSPYGMTAISGNTIYF. The CDR3 DNA is TGTGCCAGCAGCCCCTACGGTATGACGGCAATCTCTGGAAACACCATATATTTT.

This clonotype has a count of ten or more. The rearrangement uses TRBV27 and TRBJ2-5; 7 nucleotides agree with TRBD2. The ends lost 3 bases at V and 2 bases at J; junction bases unmatched: 6. CDR1 MNHEY and CDR2 SMNVEV come from the germline V gene (reference sequence). The CDR3 has 15 residues. The CDR3 here is CASSFSASGQETQYF. The CDR3 DNA is TGTGCCAGCAGTTTTTCGGCTAGCGGACAAGAGACCCAGTACTTC.

This clonotype was seen only a few times. This may stem from a read error, because a much larger clone lies one nucleotide away. This chain connects TRBV2 to TRBJ2-2; D is undetermined. CDR1 and CDR2 (germline): SNHLY, FYNNEI. The CDR3 has 17 residues. Between the trimmed V and J ends, which lost 6 bases and 3 bases, there was a span of 20 bases. CDR3: CASSDLRDDMYTGELFF. For the CDR3, the DNA is TGTGCCAGCAGCGACCTGAGAGATGACATGTACACCGGGGAGCTGTTTTTT.

Regarding this clonotype: Since a much larger clone is just one base distant, this may be a read error. The genes are TRBV12-3 or TRBV12-4 and TRBJ2-6, with D tentatively TRBD2 (7 bases). This CDR3 has 17 residues. The V end lost 5 bases, the J end lost 0 bases, and 14 bases lay between the germline ends. Here the CDR3 reads CASSPGRGTSGANVLTF. In DNA, the CDR3 is TGTGCCAGCAGTCCAGGGAGGGGGACCTCTGGGGCCAACGTCCTGACTTTC.

This clonotype was detected once. This could be a read error, since a much larger clone is one nucleotide away. This chain joins TRBV19 and TRBJ1-5; no reliable D call. V lost 0 bases and J lost 11, with 11 bases in between. The CDR3 has 13 amino acids. Germline CDR1 and CDR2: LNHDA and SQIVND (reference sequence). The CDR3 sequence is CASSIDVGQAQHF. The CDR3 bases are TGTGCCAGTAGTATAGATGTGGGCCAGGCCCAGCATTTT.

The table lists this clonotype with many counts. V is TRBV6-5 and J is TRBJ2-3; unclear D gene. CDR3 length: 17 amino acids. The V end was cut by 0 bases, the J end by 0 bases, with 13 bases between. CDR1 is MNHEY, CDR2 SVGAGI, per germline. Written as DNA, the CDR3 is TGTGCCAGCAGTTACTCAGGCCCAATAGGGAGCACAGATACGCAGTATTTT. This gives the protein CASSYSGPIGSTDTQYF.

This clonotype was seen ten or more times. The rearrangement uses TRBV20-1 and TRBJ2-1; no clear D gene. The germline V and J ends were trimmed by 6 bases and 6 bases, with 12 bases remaining between them. The CDR3 is made up of 12 amino acids. The germline V gene has CDR1 DFQATT and CDR2 SNEGSKA (reference sequence). DNA of the CDR3: TGCAGTGCAAATGAGGAGCGCAATGAGCAGTTCTTC. This encodes CSANEERNEQFF.

This clonotype has a count of ten or more. The V and J genes are TRBV11-2 and TRBJ2-7, with 7 bases fitting TRBD1. The CDR3 totals 13 residues. V lost 5 bases and J lost 3; bases outside the gene matches: 4. Germline V gene data show CDR1 as SGHAT and CDR2 as FQNNGV. The CDR3 protein is CASSPDRLYEQYF. CDR3 nucleotide sequence: TGTGCCAGCAGCCCGGACAGGCTCTACGAGCAGTACTTC.

With regard to this clonotype: One junction end does not reproduce the germline sequence, and a read error may be involved. The chain carries TRBV7-6 and TRBJ1-6, with D perhaps matching TRBD1 (5 bases). In germline, CDR1 is SGHVS, CDR2 FNYEAQ. This CDR3 is built from 18 residues. CDR3 residues: CASRQGPRSGPYNSPLHF. Here the CDR3 DNA reads TGTGCCAGCCGCCAGGGTCCCAGGAGCGGCCCCTATAATTCCCCCCTCCACTTT. Full variable domain (rest looked up from reference TRBV7-6 and TRBJ1-6): GAGVSQSPRYKVTKRGQDVALRCDPISGHVSLYWYRQALGQGPEFLTYFNYEAQQDKSGLPNDRFSAERPEGSISTLTIQRTEQRDSAMYRCASRQGPRSGPYNSPLHFGNGTRLTVT.

This clonotype was seen many times. The chain uses TRBV9 and TRBJ2-1; 9 bases line up with TRBD2. The germline gives CDR1 SGDLS, CDR2 YYNGEE. J was trimmed by 3 bases and V by 0 bases; bases with no gene match: 1. The CDR3 is 15 residues long. CDR3 in DNA: TGTGCCAGCAGCGTAGTTAGCGGGAGCTACAATGAGCAGTTCTTC. Translated: CASSVVSGSYNEQFF.

This clonotype was seen repeatedly, ten times or more. The V call is TRBV5-6, the J call TRBJ1-1, with D perhaps TRBD1 (5 bases). The ends were cut back, 4 bases at V and 3 bases at J, with 13 bases in the middle. Germline loops: CDR1 SGHDT, CDR2 YYEEEE. This CDR3 has 14 residues. In DNA, the CDR3 is TGTGCCAGCAGCACGGACGGAGGGGACACTGAAGCTTTCTTT. Translating gives CASSTDGGDTEAFF.

This clonotype was observed many times. The V and J genes are TRBV19 and TRBJ2-5; TRBD2 matches 8 bases. The V and J ends lost 5 bases and 5 bases, in that order; junction bases with no gene match: 10. The CDR3 totals 15 residues. Germline V gene data show CDR1 as LNHDA and CDR2 as SQIVND (reference sequence). The CDR3 DNA sequence: TGTGCCAGTAGTCAAGGCGGGGGGCGGCTTGAGACCCAGTACTTC. Translation: CASSQGGGRLETQYF.

At least ten counts were recorded for this clonotype. The rearrangement uses TRBV29-1 and TRBJ2-3; TRBD2 agrees at 7 bases. Germline trimming cut 7 bases from V and 5 bases from J; bases unmatched to any gene: 15. Germline V gives CDR1 SQVTM, CDR2 ANQGSEA. This CDR3 spans 15 amino acids. CDR3 DNA: TGCAGCGCGGGCTGGTCGGGGGGATCTTTAGATACGCAGTATTTT. It translates to CSAGWSGGSLDTQYF.

A word on this clonotype: A much larger clonotype is one base distant, so this may be a read error. The chain is built from TRBV20-1 and TRBJ2-7; 8 bases are a match to TRBD1. V lost 5 bases to trimming and J lost 2 bases; unmatched junction nucleotides: 8. The CDR3 runs to 14 residues. Germline V gene data show CDR1 as DFQATT and CDR2 as SNEGSKA (reference sequence). The DNA for the CDR3 is TGCAGTGCTGGCGGACAGGGTTCAACCTACGAGCAGTACTTC. It codes for CSAGGQGSTYEQYF.

This clonotype was picked up many times. For the CDR3, the DNA is TGTGCCAGCAGCGAGGGGGACACCGCAACTAATGAAAAACTGTTTTTT. This gives the protein CASSEGDTATNEKLFF. The genes are TRBV9 and TRBJ1-4, with D tentatively TRBD1 (6 bases). Germline CDR1 and CDR2: SGDLS and YYNGEE. The germline V and J ends were trimmed by 3 bases and 0 bases, with 12 bases remaining between them. This CDR3 contains 16 residues.

The chain employs TRBV5-3 and TRBJ2-1; maybe TRBD2 (6 bases). TRBV5-3 counts as an open reading frame of uncertain function. The ends were cut back, 8 bases at V and 3 bases at J, with 21 bases in the middle. The length of the CDR3 is 16 residues. CDR3 sequence (DNA): TGTGCCAGCAGTTGGAAGGTAGCGGAGAGCTACAATGAGCAGTTCTTC. This encodes CASSWKVAESYNEQFF.

In its sample, this clonotype was seen many times. The rearrangement links TRBV7-9 to TRBJ2-5, with D uncertain. The germline V gene encodes CDR1 SEHNR and CDR2 FQNEAQ (reference sequence). CDR3 size: 12 residues. Trimming took off 6 bases at V and 4 bases at J, with 9 bases between the two ends. The CDR3 here is CASRLLGETQYF. The CDR3 nucleotides are TGTGCCAGCAGACTCTTAGGAGAGACCCAGTACTTC.

Remarks on this clonotype: This may come from a read error, since a much larger clone is one base off. This chain joins TRBV27 and TRBJ1-4, with no clear D. The CDR3 length is 16 residues. CDR1 is MNHEY and CDR2 is SMNVEV in the germline V gene (reference sequence). V was shortened by 6 bases and J by 8 bases, with 22 bases between the two germline ends. This CDR3 reads CASSQYGGRGWEKLFF. The CDR3 nucleotides are TGTGCCAGCAGCCAATACGGAGGTCGGGGTTGGGAAAAACTGTTTTTT.

Ten or more counts support this clonotype. The chain joins TRBV6-6 to TRBJ1-1, with D possibly TRBD1 on 5 matching bases. V gave up 7 bases and J gave up 3 bases, with 15 bases separating them. Germline CDR1 reads MNHNY; CDR2 reads SVGAGI (reference sequence). The length of the CDR3 is 14 residues. The CDR3 loop is CASNEGAGDTEAFF. DNA for the CDR3: TGTGCCAGCAACGAGGGAGCGGGGGACACTGAAGCTTTCTTT.